This record looks at one TCR beta chain sequence and its context. This record belongs to a study of blood T cell repertoires in COVID-19. Method: immunoSEQ multiplex PCR; TCRdb's copy keeps in-frame clones and lacks some. The sample lists under 300,000 clones; 80% to 90% were seen once. V was clipped by 4 bases and J by 0 bases; unmatched bases: 9. The V gene's germline CDR1 is MNHNS and CDR2 SASEGT. The CDR3 spans 17 residues. Sequences were obtained from peripheral blood. The chain recombines TRBV6-1 with TRBJ1-3; TRBD1 agrees at 7 bases. The receptor comes from a woman aged 40 to 55 with acute or convalescent COVID-19. CDR3 nucleotide sequence: TGTGCCAGCAGTGCTTGGACAGGACAAACCTCTGGAAACACCATATATTTT. It translates to CASSAWTGQTSGNTIYF.